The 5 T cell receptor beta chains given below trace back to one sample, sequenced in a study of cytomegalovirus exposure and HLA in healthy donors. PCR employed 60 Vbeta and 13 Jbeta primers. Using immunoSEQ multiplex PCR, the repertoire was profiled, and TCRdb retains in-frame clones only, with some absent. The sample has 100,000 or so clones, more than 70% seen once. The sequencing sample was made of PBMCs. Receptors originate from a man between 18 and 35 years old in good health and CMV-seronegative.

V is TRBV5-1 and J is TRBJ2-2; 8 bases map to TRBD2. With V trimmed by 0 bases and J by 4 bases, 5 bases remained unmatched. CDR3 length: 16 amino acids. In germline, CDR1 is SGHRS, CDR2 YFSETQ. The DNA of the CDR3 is TGCGCCAGCAGCTTGGATCTAGCGGGTGGCACCGGGGAGCTGTTTTTT. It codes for CASSLDLAGGTGELFF. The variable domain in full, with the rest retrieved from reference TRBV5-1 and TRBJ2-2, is KAGVTQTPRYLIKTRGQQVTLSCSPISGHRSVSWYQQTPGQGLQFLFEYFSETQRNKGNFPGRFSGRQFSNSRSEMNVSTLELGDSALYLCASSLDLAGGTGELFFGEGSRLTVL.

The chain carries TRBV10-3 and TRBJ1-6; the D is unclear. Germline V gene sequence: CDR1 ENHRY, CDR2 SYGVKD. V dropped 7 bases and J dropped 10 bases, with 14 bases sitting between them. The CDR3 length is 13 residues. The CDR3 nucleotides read TGTGCCATCACGGCGGCGGAGTCATCACCCCTCCACTTT. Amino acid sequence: CAITAAESSPLHF.

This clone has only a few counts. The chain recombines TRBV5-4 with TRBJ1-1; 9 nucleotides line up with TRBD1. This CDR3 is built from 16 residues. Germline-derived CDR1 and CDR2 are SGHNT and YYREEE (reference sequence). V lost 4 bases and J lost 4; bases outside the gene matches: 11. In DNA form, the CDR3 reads TGTGCCAGCAGCAACCGGGACAGGGCCCTGGGCACTGAAGCTTTCTTT. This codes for CASSNRDRALGTEAFF.

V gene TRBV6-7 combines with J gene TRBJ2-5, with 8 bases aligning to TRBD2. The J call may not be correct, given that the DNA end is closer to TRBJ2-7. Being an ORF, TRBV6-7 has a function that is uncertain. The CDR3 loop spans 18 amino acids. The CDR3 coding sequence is TGTGCCAGCAGTTCCCAGTGCATTAGCGGGGATCTCTCCTACGAGCAGTACTTC. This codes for CASSSQCISGDLSYEQYF.

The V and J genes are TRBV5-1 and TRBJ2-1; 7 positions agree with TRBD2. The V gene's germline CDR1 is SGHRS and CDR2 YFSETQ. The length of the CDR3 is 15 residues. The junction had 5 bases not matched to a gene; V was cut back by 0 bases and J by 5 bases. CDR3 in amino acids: CASSLGGGTNNEQFF. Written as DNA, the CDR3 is TGCGCCAGCAGCTTGGGCGGGGGAACCAACAATGAGCAGTTCTTC.